A selection of T cell receptor beta chains follows, all from one sample in a study of response to subunit inactivated influenza vaccine. One entry per CDR3 protein, called by TCRdb with MiXCR from the RT-PCR reads. The sample lists over 450,000 distinct CDR3 sequences, 10% to 15% occurring once. The sample consisted of PBMCs from blood, taken more than 35 days after vaccination. Source of these receptors: a man between 50 and 59 years old who received an inactivated influenza vaccine. Each CDR3 is given with its conserved first and last residue. The order of the fields is clone size, J gene, V gene, D gene, CDR3 DNA, CDR3 protein. The D gene is left open where the match is weak. A clone size is listed for some rows: how often the clone was seen (once, few, many), or a class if it is expanded.

size: .
J: TRBJ2-2
V: TRBV18
D: .
DNA: TGTGCCAGCTCACCTACCAGGGACCCTCGTGCACACACCGGGGAGCTGTTTTTT
CDR3: CASSPTRDPRAHTGELFF

size: .
J: TRBJ2-7
V: TRBV10-2
D: TRBD2
DNA: TGCGCCAGCAGTGAGTCGTTCGGGCGGGGGACCACCTACGAGCAGTACTTC
CDR3: CASSESFGRGTTYEQYF

size: few
J: TRBJ2-3
V: TRBV4-3
D: .
DNA: TGCGCCAGCAGCCAAGGAGGGATAGGATATACGCAGTATTTT
CDR3: CASSQGGIGYTQYF

size: .
J: TRBJ2-1
V: TRBV27
D: .
DNA: TGTGCCAGCACCTCAGGGTTTGAGCAGTTCTTC
CDR3: CASTSGFEQFF

size: few
J: TRBJ2-2
V: TRBV5-5
D: .
DNA: TGTGCCAGCCACAGGAGGTCCTCCACCGGGGAGCTGTTTTTT
CDR3: CASHRRSSTGELFF

size: .
J: TRBJ2-3
V: TRBV7-2
D: TRBD1
DNA: TGTGCCAGCAGCTCCCGGGACAGGGTCCCAGATACGCAGTATTTT
CDR3: CASSSRDRVPDTQYF

size: .
J: TRBJ2-1
V: TRBV15
D: TRBD2
DNA: TGTGCCACCAGCAGCCAGACTAGCGGGGGGGCCGAGCAGTTCTTC
CDR3: CATSSQTSGGAEQFF

size: few
J: TRBJ1-6
V: TRBV28
D: .
DNA: TGTGCCAGCAGTAATCGAGGTTATAATTCACCCCTCCACTTT
CDR3: CASSNRGYNSPLHF

size: many
J: TRBJ2-7
V: TRBV20-1
D: TRBD1
DNA: TGCAGTGCCAACCGGGACAGCCCAGAGCAGTACTTC
CDR3: CSANRDSPEQYF

size: few
J: TRBJ2-1
V: TRBV20-1
D: .
DNA: TGCAGTGCTAGCTCCGACTTCTGGTACAGGGAGACCCATGAGCAGTTCTTC
CDR3: CSASSDFWYRETHEQFF

size: .
J: TRBJ2-7
V: TRBV11-2
D: TRBD1
DNA: TGTGCCAGCAGCTCACGGGGGACAGGGGGCGAGCAGTACTTC
CDR3: CASSSRGTGGEQYF

size: few
J: TRBJ2-1
V: TRBV4-3
D: TRBD1
DNA: TGCGCCAGCAGCCAAGATTCCAGGGGGAATGAGCAGTTCTTC
CDR3: CASSQDSRGNEQFF

size: many
J: TRBJ2-7
V: TRBV4-3
D: .
DNA: TGCGCCAGCAGCCAAGCCTGGGGTAGCGGTTACGAGCAGTACTTC
CDR3: CASSQAWGSGYEQYF

size: .
J: TRBJ2-1
V: TRBV5-1
D: .
DNA: TGCGCCAGCAGCTTGAAGGTAAATGAGCAGTTCTTC
CDR3: CASSLKVNEQFF

size: many
J: TRBJ2-5
V: TRBV29-1
D: .
DNA: TGCAGCGCGGATCAGGGGACCCAAGAGACCCAGTACTTC
CDR3: CSADQGTQETQYF

size: .
J: TRBJ1-4
V: TRBV4-3
D: .
DNA: TGCGCCAGCAGCCAAGATTTAACGAACAATGAAAAACTGTTTTTT
CDR3: CASSQDLTNNEKLFF

size: .
J: TRBJ2-2
V: TRBV7-3
D: TRBD1
DNA: TGTGCCAGCAGCTTGTACCGGGACAGGGGCCCCGCGGACTCCGGGGAGCTGTTTTTT
CDR3: CASSLYRDRGPADSGELFF

size: few
J: TRBJ2-7
V: TRBV20-1
D: .
DNA: TGCAGTGCAACTGACGGGAACTCCTACGAGCAGTACTTC
CDR3: CSATDGNSYEQYF

size: few
J: TRBJ2-1
V: TRBV6-6
D: .
DNA: TGTGCCAGCAAAGTAACAGGGTATGAGCAGTTCTTC
CDR3: CASKVTGYEQFF

size: many
J: TRBJ1-3
V: TRBV5-8
D: TRBD1
DNA: TGTGCCAGCAGCTTTGACAGGGCGTCCGGAAACACCATATATTTT
CDR3: CASSFDRASGNTIYF

size: many
J: TRBJ2-3
V: TRBV29-1
D: .
DNA: TGCAGCGAACGGAAGGGAACAGATACGCAGTATTTT
CDR3: CSERKGTDTQYF

size: few
J: TRBJ2-3
V: TRBV4-2
D: .
DNA: TGTGCCAGCAGCCAAGTAGAAGGCACAGATACGCAGTATTTT
CDR3: CASSQVEGTDTQYF

size: few
J: TRBJ2-3
V: TRBV20-1
D: .
DNA: TGCAGTGCTCGAACTACCGGTGCCGGGCCCCGTGTGTATTTT
CDR3: CSARTTGAGPRVYF

size: once
J: TRBJ1-4
V: TRBV28
D: .
DNA: TGTGCCACCCGACCACTTAATGAAAAACTGTTTTTT
CDR3: CATRPLNEKLFF

size: few
J: TRBJ2-3
V: TRBV11-1
D: TRBD2
DNA: TGTGCCAGCAGCTGGGGACTAGCGGCAGATACGCAGTATTTT
CDR3: CASSWGLAADTQYF

size: .
J: TRBJ2-4
V: TRBV7-6
D: TRBD2
DNA: TGTGCCAGCAGCTTGGGAGGACTAGCGGGTTTCAAAAACATTCAGTACTTC
CDR3: CASSLGGLAGFKNIQYF

size: many
J: TRBJ2-5
V: TRBV12-3/TRBV12-4
D: TRBD2
DNA: TGTGCCAGCAGTAAAACCGGGACTAGCGTGGAGACCCAGTACTTC
CDR3: CASSKTGTSVETQYF

size: .
J: TRBJ2-7
V: TRBV24-1
D: .
DNA: TGTGCCACCGTTCTTCGGCCAGAACCCTACGAGCAGTACTTC
CDR3: CATVLRPEPYEQYF

size: .
J: TRBJ2-3
V: TRBV20-1
D: .
DNA: TGCAGGGCTGGGGAGGAGTTCACAGATACGCAGTATTTT
CDR3: CRAGEEFTDTQYF

size: many
J: TRBJ1-2
V: TRBV14
D: TRBD1
DNA: TGTGCCAGCAGCCTAGATAGGACAGGACCCAACGGCTACACCTTC
CDR3: CASSLDRTGPNGYTF

size: few
J: TRBJ1-5
V: TRBV7-2
D: .
DNA: TGTGCCAGCAGCTTAAACAGGGCGGTTGGTCAGCCCCAGCATTTT
CDR3: CASSLNRAVGQPQHF

size: .
J: TRBJ2-1
V: TRBV5-1
D: TRBD1
DNA: TGCGCCAGCAGCTGGACCGGGACAGGGGCAAACAATGAGCAGTTCTTC
CDR3: CASSWTGTGANNEQFF

size: few
J: TRBJ1-5
V: TRBV6-1
D: .
DNA: TGTGCCAGCAGTGCCGGACAAACTAGCAATCAGCCCCAGCATTTT
CDR3: CASSAGQTSNQPQHF

size: .
J: TRBJ2-1
V: TRBV20-1
D: .
DNA: TGCAGTGCTAGACCATCTGGCGGGACCAACTACAATGAGCAGTTCTTC
CDR3: CSARPSGGTNYNEQFF

size: few
J: TRBJ2-3
V: TRBV11-1
D: TRBD2
DNA: TGTGCCAGCAGCTTAGATAGTCTGGCTAGCGGACTCACAGATACGCAGTATTTT
CDR3: CASSLDSLASGLTDTQYF

size: few
J: TRBJ2-4
V: TRBV27
D: .
DNA: TGTGCCAGCAGTTTTGGGCCGGGAGTAAACATTCAGTACTTC
CDR3: CASSFGPGVNIQYF

size: .
J: TRBJ2-2
V: TRBV9
D: TRBD2
DNA: TGTGCCAGCAGCGTCGCGGGGGGTGTGACCGGGGAGCTGTTTTTT
CDR3: CASSVAGGVTGELFF

size: few
J: TRBJ2-2
V: TRBV11-2
D: TRBD2
DNA: TGTGCCAGCAGCCCGGTGCGGGAGGGGACCGGGGAGCTGTTTTTT
CDR3: CASSPVREGTGELFF

size: .
J: TRBJ1-2
V: TRBV6-1
D: .
DNA: TGTGCCAGCACCGTACAGGACCTCTATGGCTACACCTTC
CDR3: CASTVQDLYGYTF

size: few
J: TRBJ1-2
V: TRBV18
D: .
DNA: TGTGCCAGCTCGCTCAATGAGGACGGCTACACCTTC
CDR3: CASSLNEDGYTF

size: once
J: TRBJ2-1
V: TRBV7-2
D: .
DNA: TGTGCCAGCAGCTTAACGTGGAGTTACTACAATGAGCAGTTCTTC
CDR3: CASSLTWSYYNEQFF

size: many
J: TRBJ2-1
V: TRBV20-1
D: .
DNA: TGCAGTGCCGAGCGCGACGCCGACAATGAGCAGTTCTTC
CDR3: CSAERDADNEQFF

size: few
J: TRBJ2-7
V: TRBV5-5
D: .
DNA: TGTGCCAGCAGCTTGGGCAGGATACCCACCTACGAGCAGTACTTC
CDR3: CASSLGRIPTYEQYF